A selection of T cell receptor beta chains follows, all from one sample in a study of CDR3 diversity in severe acne. TCRdb ran MiXCR on the PCR reads and lists one entry per CDR3 protein. Found here are more than 80,000 distinct CDR3 sequences, about 49% of them singletons; the top ten hold roughly 11%. The specimen was blood. Every receptor here comes from a male donor with severe acne vulgaris. Each CDR3 is given with its conserved first and last residue.

j_gene: TRBJ2-5
v_gene: TRBV15
CDR3aa: CATSRGDPQETQYF

j_gene: TRBJ1-4
v_gene: TRBV7-9
CDR3aa: CASTKDRDHNEKLFF

j_gene: TRBJ2-5
v_gene: TRBV7-2
CDR3aa: CASSLDGLQETQYF

j_gene: TRBJ1-2
v_gene: TRBV6-6
CDR3aa: CATKDSTDSYGYTF

j_gene: TRBJ2-1
v_gene: TRBV9
CDR3aa: CASSVLAGTSGRGSYNEQFF

j_gene: TRBJ2-7
v_gene: TRBV7-7
CDR3aa: CASSLGDGGDEQYF

j_gene: TRBJ2-2
v_gene: TRBV6-6
CDR3aa: CASSPAAGELFF

j_gene: TRBJ1-3
v_gene: TRBV24-1
CDR3aa: CATSDGSGNTIYF

j_gene: TRBJ2-7
v_gene: TRBV6-2/TRBV6-3
CDR3aa: CAIQKAGGSYEQYF

j_gene: TRBJ2-5
v_gene: TRBV20-1
CDR3aa: CSASGLSETQYF

j_gene: TRBJ2-1
v_gene: TRBV5-1
CDR3aa: CASSFDRGPYNEQFF

j_gene: TRBJ2-2
v_gene: TRBV20-1
CDR3aa: CSTPGHPNTGELFF

j_gene: TRBJ2-1
v_gene: TRBV20-1
CDR3aa: CSALPLGVVEQFF

j_gene: TRBJ2-1
v_gene: TRBV6-4
CDR3aa: CASSDSNEGNEQFF

j_gene: TRBJ2-1
v_gene: TRBV4-2
CDR3aa: CASSQDQGRSWEQFF

j_gene: TRBJ2-5
v_gene: TRBV11-2
CDR3aa: CASSLDTGRHETQYF

j_gene: TRBJ1-5
v_gene: TRBV5-4
CDR3aa: CASSLDGGNQPQHF

j_gene: TRBJ1-1
v_gene: TRBV10-1
CDR3aa: CASSAPGENTEAFF

j_gene: TRBJ2-7
v_gene: TRBV6-2/TRBV6-3
CDR3aa: CASSYHSTREGTEQYF

j_gene: TRBJ2-5
v_gene: TRBV20-1
CDR3aa: CSAGRTGETQYF